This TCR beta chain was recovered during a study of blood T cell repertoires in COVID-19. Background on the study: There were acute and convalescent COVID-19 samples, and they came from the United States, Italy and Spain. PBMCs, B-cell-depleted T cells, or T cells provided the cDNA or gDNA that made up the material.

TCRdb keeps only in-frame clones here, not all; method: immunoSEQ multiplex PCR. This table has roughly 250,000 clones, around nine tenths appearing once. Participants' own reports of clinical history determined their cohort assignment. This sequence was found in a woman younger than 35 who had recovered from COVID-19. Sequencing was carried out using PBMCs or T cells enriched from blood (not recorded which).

The DNA of the CDR3 is TGTGCCAGTAGTATTGTGGGAGGGCCTGTTGAGCAGTTCTTC. Protein: CASSIVGGPVEQFF. The V and J genes are TRBV19 and TRBJ2-1; 7 bases line up with TRBD2. CDR1 and CDR2 from the germline V gene are LNHDA and SQIVND (reference sequence). The CDR3 contains 14 residues. V shed 3 bases and J 9 bases; nucleotides not matched to a gene: 8.